This is a list of T cell receptor beta chains from one sample in a study of T cells in Graves' hyperthyroidism and ophthalmopathy. One entry per CDR3 protein results from TCRdb running MiXCR on the multiplex PCR reads. The table includes 600,000 or so distinct CDR3 sequences, about 14% detected once. The sequencing input was blood. The receptors come from a woman aged 45-65 years with Graves' ophthalmopathy. CDR3s include the opening cysteine and the closing phenylalanine or tryptophan. Fields, in order: V gene, J gene, CDR3 protein.

TRBV10-3	TRBJ1-6	CAITQGPNSPLHF
TRBV5-1	TRBJ1-1	CASSQQLNTEAFF
TRBV20-1	TRBJ2-7	CSAPGTSVNEQYF
TRBV12-3/TRBV12-4	TRBJ2-5	CASSHDWRIRKTQYF
TRBV7-6	TRBJ1-2	CASSLGAQQGGIPYGYTF
TRBV28	TRBJ2-2	CASSGLTNTGELFF
TRBV6-1	TRBJ2-1	CASSLRDRVVHEQFF
TRBV28	TRBJ1-1	CASSFQGRNTEAFF
TRBV19	TRBJ2-7	CASSPRGTGYEQYF
TRBV25-1	TRBJ2-3	CATPLGFSGSRDTQYF
TRBV20-1	TRBJ2-7	CSARGPREVNEQYF
TRBV28	TRBJ1-1	CASSPNPGFLGRAFF
TRBV28	TRBJ2-7	CASSYRAPSYEQYF
TRBV15	TRBJ2-1	CATSRDSSGHEQFF
TRBV18	TRBJ2-1	CASSPPRGRVNEQFF
TRBV5-1	TRBJ1-1	CASSLGDRYTEAFF
TRBV18	TRBJ1-1	CASSPSEVVGGVTEAFF
TRBV7-9	TRBJ1-2	CASSLVGSARAYGYTF
TRBV28	TRBJ1-5	CASSPKRTGALWGNQPQHF
TRBV29-1	TRBJ1-3	CSAVGSGNTIYF
TRBV15	TRBJ2-7	CATSRSITSGSSYEQYF
TRBV10-3	TRBJ2-7	CAISGSPVAGPYEQYF
TRBV12-3/TRBV12-4	TRBJ2-1	CASIDSANEQFF